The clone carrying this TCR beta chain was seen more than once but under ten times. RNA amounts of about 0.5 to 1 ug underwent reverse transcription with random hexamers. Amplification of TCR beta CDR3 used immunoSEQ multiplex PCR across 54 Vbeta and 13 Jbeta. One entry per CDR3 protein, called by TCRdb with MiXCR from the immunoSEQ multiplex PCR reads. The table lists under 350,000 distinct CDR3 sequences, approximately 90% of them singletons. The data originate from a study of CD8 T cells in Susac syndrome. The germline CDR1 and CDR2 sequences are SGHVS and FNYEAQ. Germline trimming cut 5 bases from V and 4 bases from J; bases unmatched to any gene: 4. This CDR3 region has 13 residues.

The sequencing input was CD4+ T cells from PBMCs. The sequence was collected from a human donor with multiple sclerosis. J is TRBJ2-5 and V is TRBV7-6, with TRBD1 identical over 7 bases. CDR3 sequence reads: CASSQGVRETQYF. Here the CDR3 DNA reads TGTGCCAGCAGCCAGGGGGTCCGAGAGACCCAGTACTTC. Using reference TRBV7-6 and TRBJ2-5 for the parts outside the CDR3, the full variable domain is GAGVSQSPRYKVTKRGQDVALRCDPISGHVSLYWYRQALGQGPEFLTYFNYEAQQDKSGLPNDRFSAERPEGSISTLTIQRTEQRDSAMYRCASSQGVRETQYFGPGTRLLVL.